Below are 21 T cell receptor beta chains sequenced from a single sample in a study of early T cells in non-severe SARS-CoV-2 infection. In TCRdb, the 5' RACE reads were re-called with MiXCR into one record per CDR3 protein. The sample yields 35,000 to 45,000 distinct CDR3 sequences, less than 6.5% seen once. Sequenced material: whole blood, taken at baseline. These receptors all stem from an adult who was a healthcare worker with PCR-confirmed SARS-CoV-2 infection or an uninfected control (not recorded which).

A few counts support this clonotype. The V gene is TRBV5-1, the J gene TRBJ1-6, with D uncertain. The CDR3 sequence is 14 residues long. The germline V and J ends were trimmed by 0 bases and 5 bases, with 6 bases remaining between them. Germline-derived CDR1 and CDR2 are SGHRS and YFSETQ. In nucleotides, the CDR3 is TGCGCCAGCAGCTTGGCCGGTGATAATTCACCCCTCCACTTT. Translated, it gives CASSLAGDNSPLHF.

This clonotype was seen ten or more times. J is TRBJ2-1 and V is TRBV28; 14 nucleotides line up with TRBD2. Germline V gene data show CDR1 as MDHEN and CDR2 as SYDVKM. This CDR3 spans 14 amino acids. J lost 5 bases, V lost 7 bases, and 1 base had no gene match. In nucleotides, the CDR3 is TGTGCCAGCAAGACTAGCGGGGGGGACAATGAGCAGTTCTTC. Translated, it gives CASKTSGGDNEQFF.

This clonotype was seen at least ten times. CDR3 coding DNA: TGTGCCAGCAGCTTGGGTACGGGAGAGCAGTTCTTC. Translating gives CASSLGTGEQFF. This chain connects TRBV5-6 to TRBJ2-1; D might be TRBD2 (5 bases). This CDR3 region has 12 residues. Germline CDR1 SGHDT, CDR2 YYEEEE. Trimming took 0 bases from V and 10 from J, leaving 8 bases between them.

This clonotype has ten or more counts. V gene TRBV10-3 combines with J gene TRBJ2-3; no clear D. Germline V lookup: CDR1 ENHRY, CDR2 SYGVKD. The CDR3 is made up of 12 amino acids. V shed 3 bases and J shed 2 bases, with 3 bases lying between them. The CDR3 protein is CAISDLTDTQYF. CDR3 in DNA: TGTGCCATCAGTGATCTCACAGATACGCAGTATTTT.

This clonotype was detected only once. The chain links TRBV4-1 to TRBJ1-1, with 7 bases that match TRBD1. Germline CDR1 is MGHRA and CDR2 is YSYEKL. CDR3 length equals 16 residues. J was trimmed by 0 bases and V by 4 bases; bases with no gene match: 8. This CDR3 reads CASSPGTARMNTEAFF. The CDR3 coding sequence is TGCGCCAGCAGCCCTGGGACAGCGAGAATGAACACTGAAGCTTTCTTT.

At least ten counts were recorded for this clonotype. The V and J genes are TRBV7-9 and TRBJ2-1; 10 bases align to TRBD1. This CDR3 is built from 16 residues. Losses at the gene ends were 0 bases for V and 7 bases for J; bases not matched to a gene: 6. The germline CDR1 and CDR2 sequences are SEHNR and FQNEAQ (reference sequence). CDR3 protein: CASSLAPGQGVNEQFF. The CDR3 DNA is TGTGCCAGCAGCTTAGCGCCCGGACAGGGGGTGAATGAGCAGTTCTTC.

V gene TRBV12-3 or TRBV12-4 combines with J gene TRBJ1-2; the match to TRBD1 covers 10 bases. V shed 3 bases and J 7 bases; nucleotides not matched to a gene: 8. CDR3 size: 15 residues. For the CDR3, the DNA is TGTGCCAGCAGTTTTCCCGGGACAGGGGCATCTGGCTACACCTTC. Translating gives CASSFPGTGASGYTF.

This clonotype was found many times. This chain joins TRBV6-4 and TRBJ2-6; D uncertain. This CDR3 has 17 amino acids. CDR1 is MRHNA and CDR2 is SNTAGT in the germline V gene. V lost 5 bases and J lost 0, with 14 bases in between. Here the CDR3 DNA reads TGTGCCAGCAGTACAGAATACCTAAGCTCTGGGGCCAACGTCCTGACTTTC. Residues: CASSTEYLSSGANVLTF.

The chain joins TRBV7-2 to TRBJ1-3; TRBD1 agrees at 9 bases. The CDR3 consists of 15 residues. Germline loops: CDR1 SGHTA, CDR2 FQGNSA. With V trimmed by 5 bases and J by 0 bases, 2 bases remained unmatched. The CDR3 DNA reads TGTGCCAGCAGCCGGGACAGGGCCTCTGGAAACACCATATATTTT. Protein: CASSRDRASGNTIYF.

This clonotype was counted many times. This CDR3 is CASSPNSFRTGQETQYF. CDR3 nucleotides: TGTGCCAGCAGCCCGAATTCTTTCCGGACAGGACAAGAGACCCAGTACTTC. This chain uses TRBV7-8 with TRBJ2-5; 7 bases are shared with TRBD1. This CDR3 spans 17 amino acids. The germline V gene has CDR1 SGHVS and CDR2 FQNEAQ. Trimming took 5 bases from V and 2 from J; bases not matched to a gene: 14. The whole variable domain, filled in from reference TRBV7-8 and TRBJ2-5, reads GAGVSQSPRYKVAKRGQDVALRCDPISGHVSLFWYQQALGQGPEFLTYFQNEAQLDKSGLPSDRFFAERPEGSVSTLKIQRTQQEDSAVYLCASSPNSFRTGQETQYFGPGTRLLVL.

This clonotype occurred many times. This chain connects TRBV28 to TRBJ2-3, with TRBD2 matching 8 bases. The J segment lost 3 bases and the V segment lost 3 bases, leaving 5 bases of the junction unmatched. The CDR3 covers 15 residues. The germline V gene encodes CDR1 MDHEN and CDR2 SYDVKM. This chain's CDR3 is CASSLSGGRTDTQYF. As DNA, the CDR3 is TGTGCCAGCAGTTTGAGCGGGGGAAGAACAGATACGCAGTATTTT.

This clonotype was detected a few times. This rearrangement joins TRBV12-3 or TRBV12-4 to TRBJ1-1; D is undetermined. The V and J ends lost 7 bases and 3 bases respectively, with 12 bases between them. This CDR3 is built from 13 residues. The CDR3 DNA sequence: TGTGCCAGCAATAAGGGATTACACACTGAAGCTTTCTTT. Protein sequence: CASNKGLHTEAFF.

This chain joins TRBV12-5 and TRBJ1-2, with TRBD1 matching over 8 bases. The junction had 17 bases not matched to a gene; V was cut back by 5 bases and J by 3 bases. CDR1 is LGHNT and CDR2 is FRNRAP in the germline V gene. The CDR3 loop spans 18 amino acids. The CDR3 loop reads CASGLDEAGTGTHYGYTF. The DNA of the CDR3 is TGTGCTAGTGGTCTGGATGAAGCCGGGACAGGTACGCACTATGGCTACACCTTC.

The sample holds many counts of this clonotype. V and J are TRBV2 and TRBJ2-1; the D gene is possibly TRBD1 (6 bases). Looked up from germline, CDR1 is SNHLY and CDR2 is FYNNEI. This CDR3 is built from 14 residues. V shed 7 bases and J shed 2 bases, with 12 bases lying between them. The CDR3 spells CASMRDKPYNEQFF. DNA for the CDR3: TGTGCCAGCATGAGGGACAAACCCTACAATGAGCAGTTCTTC. Filled out from reference TRBV2 and TRBJ2-1, the complete variable domain reads EPEVTQTPSHQVTQMGQEVILRCVPISNHLYFYWYRQILGQKVEFLVSFYNNEISEKSEIFDDQFSVERPDGSNFTLKIRSTKLEDSAMYFCASMRDKPYNEQFFGPGTRLTVL.

This clonotype was observed a handful of times. The J gene is TRBJ2-7, the V gene TRBV7-9; perhaps TRBD1 as D (5 bases). Trimming removed 8 bases at V and 3 bases at J, with 11 bases between. The V gene's germline CDR1 is SEHNR and CDR2 FQNEAQ (reference sequence). The CDR3 sequence is 12 residues long. CDR3 bases: TGTGCCAGCGGGCCTGACAGCTACGAGCAGTACTTC. This translates into CASGPDSYEQYF.

For this clonotype: A read error may be the cause here, since a much bigger clone is one base away. The chain combines TRBV6-6 with TRBJ1-4; D ambiguous. This CDR3 is built from 15 residues. CDR1 and CDR2 (germline): MNHNY, SVGAGI (reference sequence). CDR3 DNA sequence: TGTGCCAGCAGTTACTCGAGAGGTTCCAATGAAAAACCGTTTTTT. It encodes CASSYSRGSNEKPFF.

This clonotype has ten or more counts. The chain combines TRBV3-1 with TRBJ2-5; a weak D match, TRBD2 (5 bases). The CDR3 sequence is 16 residues long. Germline CDR1 is LGHDT and CDR2 is YNNKEL (reference sequence). Trimming removed 2 bases at V and 4 bases at J, with 17 bases between. CDR3 protein: CASSQRLEDSGETQYF. The CDR3 nucleotides read TGTGCCAGCAGCCAAAGGCTAGAGGACTCGGGAGAGACCCAGTACTTC.

This clonotype was recorded at least ten times. This chain uses TRBV5-6 with TRBJ2-1; 8 bases line up with TRBD2. Germline V CDR1 and CDR2: SGHDT, YYEEEE. The CDR3 spans 16 residues. V trimming: 1 base; J trimming: 6 bases; junction bases outside the gene matches: 9. The CDR3 region has the DNA TGTGCCAGCAGCTTGACTGGCGGGGGGCCAACCAATGAGCAGTTCTTC. Its protein product is CASSLTGGGPTNEQFF.

This clonotype was seen at least ten times. This sequence joins TRBV28 and TRBJ2-6; no reliable D call. This CDR3 spans 16 amino acids. The V gene lost 1 base and the J gene lost 2 bases, with 9 bases spanning the gap. CDR1 MDHEN and CDR2 SYDVKM come from the germline V gene. The CDR3, as DNA: TGTGCCAGCAGTTTATTTCAGTTAGCTGGGGCCAACGTCCTGACTTTC. This sequence encodes CASSLFQLAGANVLTF.

This chain connects TRBV4-1 to TRBJ2-5; no clear D. Trimming took 3 bases from V and 4 from J, leaving 6 bases between them. CDR1 and CDR2 from the germline V gene are MGHRA and YSYEKL. The CDR3 covers 12 residues. CDR3 DNA: TGCGCCAGCAGCCACACCGGAGAGACCCAGTACTTC. It translates to CASSHTGETQYF.

There are a few counts of this clonotype. A read error may produce the germline difference seen at one junction end. This chain uses TRBV7-2 with TRBJ2-3; no reliable D call. The CDR3 runs to 17 residues. CDR1 and CDR2 from the germline V gene are SGHTA and FQGNSA. The CDR3 nucleotides read TGTGTCAGCAGCTTAGATGGTGTGGGGTCGGGCACAGATACGCAGTATTTT. Translating it yields CVSSLDGVGSGTDTQYF. The variable domain in full, with the rest retrieved from reference TRBV7-2 and TRBJ2-3, is GAGVSQSPSNKVTEKGKDVELRCDPISGHTALYWYRQSLGQGLEFLIYFQGNSAPDKSGLPSDRFSAERTGGSVSTLTIQRTQQEDSAVYLCVSSLDGVGSGTDTQYFGPGTRLTVL.